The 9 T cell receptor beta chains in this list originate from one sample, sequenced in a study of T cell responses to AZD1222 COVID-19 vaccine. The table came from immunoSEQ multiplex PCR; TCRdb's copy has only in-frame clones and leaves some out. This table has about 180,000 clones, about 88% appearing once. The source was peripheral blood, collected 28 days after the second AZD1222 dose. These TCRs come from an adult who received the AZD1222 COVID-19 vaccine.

CDR3 DNA: TGTGCCAGCAGTTACGGGACTAGCGGGAACACCGGGGAGCTGTTTTTT. Translating it yields CASSYGTSGNTGELFF. The chain has TRBV6-2 or TRBV6-3 and TRBJ2-2, with 11 bases fitting TRBD2. The CDR3 is made up of 16 amino acids. Germline-derived CDR1 and CDR2 are MNHEY and SVGEGT. J was trimmed by 1 base and V by 2 bases; bases with no gene match: 0.

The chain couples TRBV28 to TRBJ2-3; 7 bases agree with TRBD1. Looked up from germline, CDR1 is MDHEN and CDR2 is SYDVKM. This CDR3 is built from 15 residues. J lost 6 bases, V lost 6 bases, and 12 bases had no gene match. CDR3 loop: CASRGSGRGKDTQYF. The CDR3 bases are TGTGCCAGCAGGGGGTCGGGCAGGGGGAAGGATACGCAGTATTTT.

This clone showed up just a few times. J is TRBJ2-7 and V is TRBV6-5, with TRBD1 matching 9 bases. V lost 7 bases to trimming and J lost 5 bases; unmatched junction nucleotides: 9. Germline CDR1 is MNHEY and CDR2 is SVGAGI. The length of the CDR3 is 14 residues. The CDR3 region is CASTLGTGINEQYF. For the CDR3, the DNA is TGTGCCAGCACCCTCGGGACAGGGATCAACGAGCAGTACTTC.

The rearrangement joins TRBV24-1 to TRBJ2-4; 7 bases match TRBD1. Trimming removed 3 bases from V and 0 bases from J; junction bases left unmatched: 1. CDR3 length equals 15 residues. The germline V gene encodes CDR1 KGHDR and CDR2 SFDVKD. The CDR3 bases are TGTGCCACCAGTGATCACAGGGGAGCCAAAAACATTCAGTACTTC. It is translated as CATSDHRGAKNIQYF.

DNA of the CDR3: TGTGCCAGCAGCCAAGATGGGCTAGCGGGAGCCGAGCAGTACTTC. This codes for CASSQDGLAGAEQYF. This chain joins TRBV4-2 and TRBJ2-7, with 10 bases that match TRBD2. The CDR3 spans 15 residues. Per germline, CDR1 LGHNA and CDR2 YNFKEQ. The J segment lost 6 bases and the V segment lost 0 bases, leaving 5 bases of the junction unmatched.

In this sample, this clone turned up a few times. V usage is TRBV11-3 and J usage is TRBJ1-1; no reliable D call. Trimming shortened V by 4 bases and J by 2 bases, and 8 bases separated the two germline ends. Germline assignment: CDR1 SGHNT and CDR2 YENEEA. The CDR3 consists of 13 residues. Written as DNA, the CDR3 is TGTGCCAGCAGCTCCTTTATTAACACTGAAGCTTTCTTT. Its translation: CASSSFINTEAFF.

The CDR3 is CASKVGKKREKLFF. For the CDR3, the DNA is TGTGCCAGTAAGGTGGGGAAGAAAAGGGAAAAACTGTTTTTT. V gene TRBV19 combines with J gene TRBJ1-4; D gene uncertain. CDR3 length: 14 residues. With 7 bases removed from V and 8 bases from J, the gap between germline ends came to 17 bases. Germline assignment: CDR1 LNHDA and CDR2 SQIVND (reference sequence).

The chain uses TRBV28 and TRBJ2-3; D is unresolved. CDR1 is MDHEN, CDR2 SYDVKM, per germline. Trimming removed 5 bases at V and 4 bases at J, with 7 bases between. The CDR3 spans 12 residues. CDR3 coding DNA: TGTGCCAGCAGTACGACTGCAGATACGCAGTATTTT. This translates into CASSTTADTQYF.

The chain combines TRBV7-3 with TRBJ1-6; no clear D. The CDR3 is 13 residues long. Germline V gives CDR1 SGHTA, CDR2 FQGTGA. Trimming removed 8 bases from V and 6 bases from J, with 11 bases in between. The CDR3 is CASSVTGNSPLHF. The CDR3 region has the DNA TGTGCCAGCTCCGTGACGGGTAATTCACCCCTCCACTTT.